These 15 T cell receptor beta chains share one sample of origin, sequenced in a study of blood T cell repertoires in COVID-19. Generated by immunoSEQ multiplex PCR, the TCRdb table keeps only in-frame clones and is missing some. The data contain tens of thousands of clones, about 81% of them singletons. Sequenced sample: peripheral blood. These TCRs come from a woman aged 80 or older with acute or convalescent COVID-19.

V is TRBV24-1 and J is TRBJ2-3; D possibly corresponds to TRBD1 (5 bases). CDR1 KGHDR and CDR2 SFDVKD come from the germline V gene. The CDR3 extends over 14 amino acids. Trimming took off 6 bases at V and 5 bases at J, with 14 bases between the two ends. The CDR3 region is CATSPPQGGDTQYF. CDR3 DNA: TGTGCCACCAGTCCCCCCCAGGGTGGAGATACGCAGTATTTT.

The chain recombines TRBV2 with TRBJ1-2; TRBD1 aligns across 8 bases. The CDR3 sequence is 14 residues long. The V segment lost 6 bases and the J segment 2 bases; nucleotides outside the gene matches: 5. Germline-derived CDR1 and CDR2 are SNHLY and FYNNEI. In DNA form, the CDR3 reads TGTGCCAGCAGGGAGGGACAGGTGAACTATGGCTACACCTTC. It encodes CASREGQVNYGYTF.

This clone was seen once. V gene TRBV12-5 combines with J gene TRBJ1-1; a possible D gene is TRBD1 (5 bases). CDR1 is LGHNT and CDR2 is FRNRAP in the germline V gene. The V end was cut by 6 bases, the J end by 2 bases, with 13 bases between. The CDR3 totals 14 residues. The CDR3 is CASGPGGRNTEAFF. CDR3 nucleotides: TGTGCTAGTGGCCCGGGGGGTAGAAACACTGAAGCTTTCTTT. The full variable domain, rest sourced from reference TRBV12-5 and TRBJ1-1, is DARVTQTPRHKVTEMGQEVTMRCQPILGHNTVFWYRQTMMQGLELLAYFRNRAPLDDSGMPKDRFSAEMPDATLATLKIQPSEPRDSAVYFCASGPGGRNTEAFFGQGTRLTVV.

The V gene is TRBV27, the J gene TRBJ2-7, with 9 positions matching TRBD2. The CDR3 has 15 amino acids. Trimming at V came to 6 bases and at J to 2 bases, leaving 8 bases not matched to a gene. Germline-derived CDR1 and CDR2 are MNHEY and SMNVEV (reference sequence). CDR3 protein: CASSPRGGGAYEQYF. Here the CDR3 DNA reads TGTGCCAGCAGCCCGAGGGGCGGGGGGGCCTACGAGCAGTACTTC.

The gene calls are TRBV7-9 and TRBJ2-1; 8 positions match TRBD1. The length of the CDR3 is 13 residues. The V gene's germline CDR1 is SEHNR and CDR2 FQNEAQ (reference sequence). J lost 6 bases, V lost 7 bases, and 5 bases had no gene match. CDR3 in amino acids: CASKGQGANEQFF. The DNA of the CDR3 is TGTGCCAGCAAGGGGCAGGGGGCCAATGAGCAGTTCTTC.

The gene calls are TRBV6-8 and TRBJ2-7, with 9 bases matching TRBD1. The CDR3 totals 14 residues. Per germline, CDR1 MNHGY and CDR2 SAAAGT. V was pared by 4 bases and J by 2 bases, with 3 bases of the junction left unmatched. CDR3: CASSSTGGTYEQYF. As DNA, the CDR3 is TGTGCCAGCAGTTCGACAGGGGGGACCTACGAGCAGTACTTC.

The genes are TRBV15 and TRBJ1-3; 7 bases map to TRBD1. The germline CDR1 and CDR2 sequences are LNHNV and YYDKDF (reference sequence). The CDR3 sequence is 18 residues long. The V gene end was trimmed by 1 base and the J gene end by 0 bases; junction bases not matched to a gene: 9. The CDR3 here is CATSRGTGGPTSGNTIYF. The CDR3 nucleotides read TGTGCCACCAGCAGAGGGACAGGAGGGCCAACCTCTGGAAACACCATATATTTT.

The J gene is TRBJ2-7, the V gene TRBV7-3; 8 bases are a match to TRBD1. This CDR3 has 13 amino acids. Germline CDR1 SGHTA, CDR2 FQGTGA. V shed 5 bases, J shed 7 bases, and the junction held 7 bases outside the gene matches. The CDR3 nucleotides read TGTGCCAGCAGCATGGACAGGGTAAAGGAGCAGTACTTC. Its translation: CASSMDRVKEQYF.

This sequence joins TRBV6-5 and TRBJ2-3; D might be TRBD2 (6 bases). The V end was cut by 4 bases, the J end by 6 bases, with 14 bases between. From germline, CDR1 is MNHEY and CDR2 SVGAGI. This CDR3 has 14 amino acids. CDR3 region: CASSSAGRGDTQYF. The CDR3 DNA follows: TGTGCCAGCAGTTCAGCGGGTCGGGGCGATACGCAGTATTTT.

This clone was seen only once. The rearrangement uses TRBV19 and TRBJ1-4; 10 positions agree with TRBD1. CDR3 length: 16 amino acids. V shed 3 bases, J shed 6 bases, and the junction held 7 bases outside the gene matches. The germline V gene encodes CDR1 LNHDA and CDR2 SQIVND (reference sequence). This CDR3 reads CASSMPGTGADEKLFF. CDR3 sequence (DNA): TGTGCCAGTAGTATGCCCGGGACAGGGGCCGATGAAAAACTGTTTTTT.

The genes are TRBV28 and TRBJ1-2; no firm D call. Germline V gene lookup returns CDR1 MDHEN and CDR2 SYDVKM. Trimming cost V 5 bases and J 7 bases, with 11 bases left between them. The CDR3 runs 12 residues. CDR3 region: CASSSLAGGYTF. The CDR3 region has the DNA TGTGCCAGCAGTAGTCTGGCGGGTGGCTACACCTTC.

This chain joins TRBV7-3 and TRBJ2-1; 9 nucleotides align to TRBD2. Germline loops: CDR1 SGHTA, CDR2 FQGTGA. V shed 5 bases and J 4 bases; nucleotides not matched to a gene: 6. The CDR3 covers 15 residues. The CDR3 sequence is CASSPPGLAYNEQFF. The CDR3 DNA follows: TGTGCCAGCAGCCCACCGGGACTAGCTTACAATGAGCAGTTCTTC.

CDR3 loop: CASGSILGSEQFF. CDR3 nucleotide sequence: TGTGCCAGCGGGAGCATTTTGGGTAGTGAGCAGTTCTTC. The J gene is TRBJ2-1, the V gene TRBV12-3 or TRBV12-4; D is perhaps TRBD2 (5 bases). Trimming cost V 8 bases and J 9 bases, with 17 bases left between them. This CDR3 is 13 amino acids long.

Comments on this clone: At one end, the junction sequence differs from germline, possibly due to a read error. This specimen includes other DNA sequences encoding the same CDR3. The CDR3 is CASSQESRGGTEAFF. For the CDR3, the DNA is TGCGCCAGCAGCCAAGAATCGCGGGGTGGTACTGAAGCTTTTTTT. The chain couples TRBV4-3 to TRBJ1-1; D is uncertain. The CDR3 totals 15 residues. Germline V lookup: CDR1 LGHNA, CDR2 YSLEER.

This clone was picked up many times. This chain joins TRBV14 and TRBJ1-2, with TRBD1 matching over 7 bases. The junction had 1 base not matched to a gene; V was cut back by 1 base and J by 2 bases. The CDR3 contains 14 residues. CDR1 SGHDN and CDR2 FVKESK come from the germline V gene. CDR3 residues: CASSQGQGNYGYTF. The CDR3 DNA is TGTGCCAGCAGCCAAGGACAGGGAAACTATGGCTACACCTTC.